The present T cell receptor (beta chain) was sequenced within a study of blood T cell repertoires in COVID-19 (TCRdb year 2020). With respect to the entire study: Samples covering the acute and convalescent phases of COVID-19 were provided by collaborators in the United States, Italy and Spain. Sample metadata almost always included a de-identified subject ID, COVID-19 status, age in years and sex. Where available, HLA class I and class II types were taken from metadata supplied by the sample provider and were not determined by assay-based typing. The material from the prospective study consisted of cDNA or gDNA derived from T cells, B-cell-depleted T cells, or PBMCs. Samples were obtained from the ongoing ImmuneRACE study (first 160 participants) and from 950 to 1,500 subjects provided by 6 global collaborators. Subjects who had been exposed to COVID-19, were actively infected with it, or had recovered from it provided the deeply sampled blood TCRbeta repertoires that made up the dataset. A freely available public database, intended as a resource for researchers studying the immune response to SARS-CoV-2, is where the repertoires were released.

From its cysteine to its phenylalanine, the CDR3 spans 14 amino acids. CDR3 DNA is the only sequence kept; it has 42 bases, read in frame from the first base. CDR1 and CDR2, per the germline V gene, are KGHSH and LQKENI. The junction shows trimming of 2 bases on V and 8 bases on J, plus 12 bases between the germline ends. Each collaborating institution followed its own protocols to collect whole blood in K2EDTA tubes. For TCRbeta analysis, collaborators shipped samples as frozen whole blood, isolated PBMCs, or DNA extracted from either of those sample types. TCRbeta CDR3 regions were amplified from genomic DNA by means of the immunoSEQ Assay, a bias-controlled multiplex PCR. On the authors' methods: Within the assay, amplification of reference gene primers was used to estimate how many nucleated cells each sample contained. To quantify the absolute abundance of each unique TCRbeta CDR3 rearrangement, sequence reads were collapsed and filtered. Productive Simpson clonality was computed per sample as the square root of Simpson's diversity index over productive rearrangements. What TCRdb holds here is the immuneACCESS table cut down to in-frame rearrangements. Part of the clones is not present; checked against another copy, under half of the missing clones reflect an unresolved V gene, and the others are unexplained. D and trimming come from the DNA, and the V and J calls and clone size come from that table. The sample table holds 35,000 or so clones, of which roughly 88% were seen once. 9.5% to 13% of the sample belongs to the ten largest clones.

Summary of the overall study and its limitations: How much clinical and demographic metadata was included differed by source and by participant, and the metadata was provided uncurated.

Concerning this clone: Which antigen it targets is not known. No much larger clone exists at a distance of one base, and base qualities are not known.

This receptor was obtained from a man in his 70s with acute or convalescent COVID-19. The chain links TRBV18 with TRBJ1-4; perhaps TRBD1 is the D gene, with 5 bases matching. The sequencing input was peripheral blood. The CDR3 region reads CASSPTQGGEKLFF. The DNA is TGTGCCAGCTCACCAACTCAGGGAGGAGAAAAACTGTTTTTT.